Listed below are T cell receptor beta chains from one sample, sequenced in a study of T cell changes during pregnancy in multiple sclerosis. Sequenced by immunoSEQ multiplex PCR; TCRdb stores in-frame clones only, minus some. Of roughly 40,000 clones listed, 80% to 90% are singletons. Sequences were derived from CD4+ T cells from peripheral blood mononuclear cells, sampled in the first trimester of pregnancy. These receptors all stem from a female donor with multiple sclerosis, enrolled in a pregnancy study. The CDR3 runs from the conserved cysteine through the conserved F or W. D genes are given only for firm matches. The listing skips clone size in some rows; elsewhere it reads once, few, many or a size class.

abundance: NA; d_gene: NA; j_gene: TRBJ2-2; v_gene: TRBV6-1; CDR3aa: CASSEVNYPNTGELFF; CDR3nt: TGTGCCAGCAGTGAAGTAAACTACCCGAACACCGGGGAGCTGTTTTTT
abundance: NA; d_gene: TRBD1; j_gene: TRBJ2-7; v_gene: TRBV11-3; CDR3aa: CASSQDRGEQYF; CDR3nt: TGTGCCAGCAGCCAGGACAGGGGAGAGCAGTACTTC
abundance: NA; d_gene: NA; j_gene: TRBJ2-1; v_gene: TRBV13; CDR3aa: CASSLRVLRDEQFF; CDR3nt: TGTGCCAGCAGCTTAAGAGTGCTGAGGGATGAGCAGTTCTTC
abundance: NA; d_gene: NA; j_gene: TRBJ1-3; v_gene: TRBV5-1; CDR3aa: CASSRGAGSGNTIYF; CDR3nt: TGCGCCAGCAGCCGGGGGGCAGGCTCAGGAAACACCATATATTTT
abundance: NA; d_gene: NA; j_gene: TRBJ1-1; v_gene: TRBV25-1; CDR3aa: CASSESGGRTEAFF; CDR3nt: TGTGCCAGCAGTGAATCCGGGGGAAGGACTGAAGCTTTCTTT
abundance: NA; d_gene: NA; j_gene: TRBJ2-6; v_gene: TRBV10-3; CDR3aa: CAISESRPGANVLTF; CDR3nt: TGTGCCATCAGTGAGTCCCGACCGGGAGCCAACGTCCTGACTTTC
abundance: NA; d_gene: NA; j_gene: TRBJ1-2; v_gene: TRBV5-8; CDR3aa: CASSLGPGARVGYTF; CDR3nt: TGTGCCAGCAGCTTGGGCCCAGGGGCCCGGGTTGGCTACACCTTC
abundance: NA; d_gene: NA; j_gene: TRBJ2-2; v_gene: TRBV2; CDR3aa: CASSEPQWTGELFF; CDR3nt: TGTGCCAGCAGTGAACCACAGTGGACCGGGGAGCTGTTTTTT
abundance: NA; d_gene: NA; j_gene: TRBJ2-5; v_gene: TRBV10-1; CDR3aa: CASIQGFQETQYF; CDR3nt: TGCGCCAGCATTCAGGGTTTCCAAGAGACCCAGTACTTC
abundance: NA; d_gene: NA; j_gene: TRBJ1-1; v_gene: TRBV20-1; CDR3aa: CSALQTVGAFF; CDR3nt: TGCAGTGCCCTACAGACAGTTGGAGCTTTCTTT
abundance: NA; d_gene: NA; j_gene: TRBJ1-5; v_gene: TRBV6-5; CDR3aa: CASSYSRAGNQPQHF; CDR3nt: TGTGCCAGCAGTTACTCGAGGGCGGGGAATCAGCCCCAGCATTTT
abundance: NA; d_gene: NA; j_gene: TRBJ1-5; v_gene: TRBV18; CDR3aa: CASSASGGNQPQHF; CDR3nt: TGTGCCAGCTCAGCCTCTGGAGGAAATCAGCCCCAGCATTTT
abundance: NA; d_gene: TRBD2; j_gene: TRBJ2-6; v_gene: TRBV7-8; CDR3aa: CASSLEAGAGANVLTF; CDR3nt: TGTGCCAGCAGCTTAGAAGCGGGAGCTGGGGCCAACGTCCTGACTTTC
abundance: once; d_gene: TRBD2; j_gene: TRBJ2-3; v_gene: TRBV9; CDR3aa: CASSGIRSGGSTDTQYF; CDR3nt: TGTGCCAGCAGCGGAATCCGAAGCGGGGGGAGCACAGATACGCAGTATTTT
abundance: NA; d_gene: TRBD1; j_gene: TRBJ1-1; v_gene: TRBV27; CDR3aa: CASSRTGESTEAFF; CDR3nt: TGTGCCAGCAGTAGAACAGGGGAGAGCACTGAAGCTTTCTTT
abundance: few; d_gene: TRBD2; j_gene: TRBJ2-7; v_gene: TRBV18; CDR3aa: CASSPGSGRIGEQYF; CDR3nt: TGTGCCAGCTCACCAGGTAGCGGGAGGATCGGCGAGCAGTACTTC
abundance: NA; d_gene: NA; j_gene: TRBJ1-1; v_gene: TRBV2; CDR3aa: CASSEASSLRAFF; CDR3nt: TGTGCCAGCAGTGAAGCCTCGTCCTTGAGAGCTTTCTTT
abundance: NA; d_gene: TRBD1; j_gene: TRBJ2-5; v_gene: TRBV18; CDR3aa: CASSRTGQETQYF; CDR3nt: TGTGCCAGCTCACGGACAGGCCAAGAGACCCAGTACTTC
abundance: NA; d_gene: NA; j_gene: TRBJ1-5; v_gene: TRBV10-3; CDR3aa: CATSLGGHNQPQHF; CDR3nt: TGTGCCACCTCGTTGGGTGGACATAATCAGCCCCAGCATTTT
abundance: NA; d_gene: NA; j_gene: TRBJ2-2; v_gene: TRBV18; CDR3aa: CASSPNRVANTGELFF; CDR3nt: TGTGCCAGCTCACCAAACAGGGTAGCGAACACCGGGGAGCTGTTTTTT
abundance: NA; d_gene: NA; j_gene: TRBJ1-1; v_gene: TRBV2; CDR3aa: CASSEARTAEAFF; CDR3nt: TGTGCCAGCAGTGAAGCTCGGACAGCTGAAGCTTTCTTT
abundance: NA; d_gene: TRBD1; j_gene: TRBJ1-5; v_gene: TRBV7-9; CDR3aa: CASSLGQGVGAQHF; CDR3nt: TGTGCCAGCAGCTTAGGACAGGGTGTGGGAGCCCAGCATTTT
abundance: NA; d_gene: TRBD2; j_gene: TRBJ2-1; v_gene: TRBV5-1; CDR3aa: CASSPGTSGMINEQFF; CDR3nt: TGCGCCAGCAGCCCCGGGACTAGCGGGATGATCAATGAGCAGTTCTTC
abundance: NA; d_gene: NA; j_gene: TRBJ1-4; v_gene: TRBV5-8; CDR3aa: CASRLGGIYNEKLFF; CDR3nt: TGTGCCAGCAGGCTCGGAGGGATTTATAATGAAAAACTGTTTTTT
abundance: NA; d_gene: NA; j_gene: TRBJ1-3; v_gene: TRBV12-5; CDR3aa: CASYQGLGTGNTIYF; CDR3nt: TGTGCTAGTTATCAGGGTTTAGGGACTGGAAACACCATATATTTT
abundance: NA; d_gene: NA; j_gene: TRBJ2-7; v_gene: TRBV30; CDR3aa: CAWSRRDFGSYEQYF; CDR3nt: TGTGCCTGGAGTCGCCGGGACTTCGGCTCCTACGAGCAGTACTTC
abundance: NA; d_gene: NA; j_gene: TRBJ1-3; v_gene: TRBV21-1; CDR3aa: CASSKTDRDSLPNSGNTIYF; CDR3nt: TGTGCCAGCAGCAAAACCGACAGGGACTCACTCCCCAACTCTGGAAACACCATATATTTT
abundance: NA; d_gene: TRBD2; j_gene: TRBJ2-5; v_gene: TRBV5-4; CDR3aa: CASSPGGRALGGETQYF; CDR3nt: TGTGCCAGCAGTCCGGGCGGGAGGGCCCTCGGAGGGGAGACCCAGTACTTC
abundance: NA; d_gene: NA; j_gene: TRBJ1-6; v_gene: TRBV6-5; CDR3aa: CASSPKGDSPLHF; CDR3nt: TGTGCCAGCAGCCCCAAGGGGGATTCACCCCTCCACTTT
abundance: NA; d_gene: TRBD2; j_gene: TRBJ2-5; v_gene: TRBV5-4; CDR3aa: CASSLGLAGAPSQETQYF; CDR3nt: TGTGCCAGCAGCTTGGGTCTAGCGGGAGCTCCCAGTCAGGAGACCCAGTACTTC
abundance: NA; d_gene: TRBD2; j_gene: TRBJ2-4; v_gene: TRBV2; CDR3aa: CASSPTSGGNIQYF; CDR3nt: TGTGCCAGCAGCCCGACTAGCGGGGGAAACATTCAGTACTTC
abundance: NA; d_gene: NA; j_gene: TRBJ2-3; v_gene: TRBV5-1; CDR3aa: CASSPPGPDTQYF; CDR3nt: TGCGCCAGCAGCCCCCCTGGGCCAGATACGCAGTATTTT
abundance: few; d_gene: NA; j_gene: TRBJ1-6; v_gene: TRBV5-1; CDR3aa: CASSLYLREDFNSPLHF; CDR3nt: TGCGCCAGCAGCTTGTATTTGAGGGAAGACTTTAATTCACCCCTCCACTTT
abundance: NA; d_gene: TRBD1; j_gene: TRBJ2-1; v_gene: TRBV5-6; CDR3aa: CASSLGTGTNEQFF; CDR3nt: TGTGCCAGCAGCTTAGGGACAGGGACCAATGAGCAGTTCTTC